This T cell receptor beta chain was recorded in a study of technical replicates of blood from a handful of donors. Sequencing was performed with immunoSEQ multiplex PCR; in TCRdb, only in-frame clones are kept and a portion is missing. Of some 99,000 clones listed, approximately 95% are singletons. This CDR3 comprises 15 residues. From germline, CDR1 is SGHVS and CDR2 FQNEAQ. V gave up 2 bases and J gave up 8 bases, with 18 bases separating them. The receptor was isolated from a human donor in good health. The sample comprised T cells isolated from PBMCs. The rearrangement links TRBV7-8 to TRBJ1-1; D perhaps matches TRBD1 (6 bases). This chain's CDR3 is CASSLMTDSATEAFF. The CDR3 DNA reads as TGTGCCAGCAGCTTAATGACGGACAGTGCTACGGAAGCTTTCTTT.